This T cell receptor beta chain was identified in a study of blood T cell repertoires in COVID-19. Unmatched junction bases numbered 2, after V lost 6 bases and J lost 5 bases. The V gene's germline CDR1 is SGHAT and CDR2 FQNNGV. This CDR3 comprises 12 residues. Method: immunoSEQ multiplex PCR; TCRdb's copy keeps in-frame clones and lacks some. The table shows about 340,000 clones, with approximately 82% occurring only once. Sequenced material: peripheral blood. This sequence was found in a man aged 25 to 45 with active or convalescent COVID-19. The chain links TRBV11-2 to TRBJ2-3; 7 bases agree with TRBD1. CDR3 sequence (DNA): TGTGCCAGCAGGACAGGGATAGATACGCAGTATTTT. Protein sequence: CASRTGIDTQYF.